This TCR beta chain was identified during a study of PD-1 blockade in classical Hodgkin lymphoma. Study background: Patients were administered nivolumab (3 mg/kg intravenously) every 2 weeks. Notes on the study in general: Prior to therapy, complete responders displayed diversity much like that of newly diagnosed patients. By C4D1, CD4+ diversity increased significantly, especially in complete responders.

In the case of this clone: Its specificity is not known.

Brentuximab vedotin exposure varied, and every patient relapsed after autologous stem cell transplantation. Germline lookup yields CDR1 KGHSH and CDR2 LQKENI. The V and J ends lost 3 bases and 6 bases respectively, with 11 bases between them. The CDR3 consists of 13 residues. Clones were read by immunoSEQ multiplex PCR, and TCRdb kept only the in-frame ones, dropping some. Of 25,000 to 30,000 clones listed, about 78% were seen once; the top ten hold roughly a third. The clonotype originates from a human donor with classical Hodgkin lymphoma. The source material was peripheral blood mononuclear cells (PBMCs), sampled before the second cycle of nivolumab. The V gene is TRBV18, the J gene TRBJ1-1; no definite D call. For the CDR3, the DNA is TGTGCCAGCTCACCGGACTCCGGCCCTGAAGCTTTCTTT. Amino acid sequence: CASSPDSGPEAFF.